This T cell receptor beta chain was observed in a study of cytomegalovirus exposure and HLA in healthy donors. Study-wide context: Of the donors genotyped, about 410 in all, 65% to 90% fell in the Caucasian-associated ancestry cluster.

With 60 Vbeta and 13 Jbeta primers, the PCR was carried out. Repertoires were generated with immunoSEQ multiplex PCR, while TCRdb's copy carries only in-frame clones and drops some. The sample comprises around 80,000 clones, under 80% of which are singletons, and 5.5% to 7% rests with the top ten. Findings and limits, study-wide: Cytomegalovirus status was reportedly diagnosed by the classifier with high sensitivity and specificity.

This CDR3 spans 15 amino acids. Between the trimmed V and J ends, which lost 5 bases and 7 bases, there was a span of 20 bases. Germline CDR1 is SGDLS and CDR2 is YYNGEE. A word on this clone: What it recognizes is unknown.

This receptor was identified in a man younger than 35 in good health and CMV-seropositive. Sequencing input: PBMCs. The chain combines TRBV9 with TRBJ2-3, with D maybe TRBD2 (5 bases). DNA of the CDR3: TGTGCCAGCAGACGTGGAGATAGCGTCTCCAATACGCAGTATTTT. Its translation is CASRRGDSVSNTQYF.